A single sample is the source of the 27 T cell receptor beta chains below, sequenced in a study of shared clonotypes between healthy human individuals. TCRdb keeps only in-frame clones here, not all; method: immunoSEQ multiplex PCR. The sample consists of 950,000 to 1,100,000 clones, approximately 78% of them appearing once. The sequenced material came from memory CD4+ T cells from PBMCs. The subset was: CD45RA-negative fraction. These TCRs come from a man younger than 35 in good health. Some clones in this sample may be carry-over from other donors' samples.

This sequence joins TRBV18 and TRBJ1-4; 9 nucleotides align to TRBD1. With V trimmed by 6 bases and J by 6 bases, 11 bases remained unmatched. Germline V gene data show CDR1 as KGHSH and CDR2 as LQKENI. CDR3 length: 16 residues. The CDR3 region is CASSPTGGAFYEKLFF. The CDR3 nucleotides are TGTGCCAGCTCCCCTACAGGGGGCGCGTTTTATGAAAAACTGTTTTTT.

This clone was seen a single time. The chain's CDR3 is CASSPSDTYEQYF. The CDR3 DNA is TGTGCCAGCTCACCGTCAGATACGTACGAGCAGTACTTC. V usage is TRBV18 and J usage is TRBJ2-7; D remains ambiguous. Germline-derived CDR1 and CDR2 are KGHSH and LQKENI. This CDR3 has 13 amino acids. V lost 3 bases and J 4 bases, leaving 10 bases between the germline ends.

The J gene is TRBJ2-5, the V gene TRBV7-9, with 14 bases that match TRBD2. Trimming removed 4 bases from V and 1 base from J; junction bases left unmatched: 2. This CDR3 has 16 residues. Germline assignment: CDR1 SEHNR and CDR2 FQNEAQ (reference sequence). This CDR3 reads CASSSGLAGGQETQYF. CDR3 sequence (DNA): TGTGCCAGCAGCTCCGGACTAGCGGGAGGCCAAGAGACCCAGTACTTC.

The chain recombines TRBV5-1 with TRBJ2-7; 7 nucleotides match TRBD1. This CDR3 comprises 16 residues. Trimming at V came to 4 bases and at J to 4 bases, leaving 14 bases not matched to a gene. Germline lookup yields CDR1 SGHRS and CDR2 YFSETQ. CDR3 nucleotide sequence: TGCGCCAGCAGCCACCTTAGACAGGGTTTGATTTACGAGCAGTACTTC. Protein product: CASSHLRQGLIYEQYF.

V is TRBV5-6 and J is TRBJ2-3, with D possibly TRBD1 on 5 matching bases. The CDR3 length is 13 residues. CDR1 and CDR2 (germline): SGHDT, YYEEEE. V dropped 3 bases and J dropped 4 bases, with 9 bases sitting between them. The chain's CDR3 is CASSYLQADTQYF. CDR3 in DNA: TGTGCCAGCAGCTACCTACAGGCAGATACGCAGTATTTT.

This rearrangement joins TRBV9 to TRBJ2-3; TRBD2 aligns across 13 bases. The CDR3 totals 17 residues. J lost 3 bases, V lost 2 bases, and 6 bases had no gene match. CDR1 SGDLS and CDR2 YYNGEE come from the germline V gene. CDR3 protein: CASSVNPTSGRTDTQYF. In DNA form, the CDR3 reads TGTGCCAGCAGCGTGAACCCGACTAGCGGGAGGACAGATACGCAGTATTTT.

This chain uses TRBV2 with TRBJ1-4, with D tentatively TRBD1 (6 bases). Per germline, CDR1 SNHLY and CDR2 FYNNEI. The CDR3 length is 16 residues. The ends were cut back, 6 bases at V and 2 bases at J, with 16 bases in the middle. The CDR3 nucleotides read TGTGCCAGCAGGGGGGCATTGGGCAGGACTAATGAAAAACTGTTTTTT. It translates to CASRGALGRTNEKLFF.

The chain uses TRBV29-1 and TRBJ2-5, with TRBD2 as a possible D gene (5 bases). Per the germline V gene, CDR1 is SQVTM and CDR2 is ANQGSEA. The length of the CDR3 is 15 residues. V shed 0 bases and J shed 5 bases, with 16 bases lying between them. CDR3 amino acids: CSVEDVSEGWETQYF. In DNA form, the CDR3 reads TGCAGCGTTGAAGATGTCTCTGAGGGATGGGAGACCCAGTACTTC.

The J gene is TRBJ1-1, the V gene TRBV6-5; D may be TRBD1 (6 bases). The CDR3 length is 14 residues. V was cut by 5 bases and J by 4 bases, with 14 bases left in between. Germline lookup yields CDR1 MNHEY and CDR2 SVGAGI. In nucleotides, the CDR3 is TGTGCCAGCAGTAAGACACAGGGAGGCACTGAAGCTTTCTTT. It codes for CASSKTQGGTEAFF.

The V and J genes are TRBV11-3 and TRBJ2-5, with D perhaps matching TRBD1 or TRBD2 (5 bases each). Per germline, CDR1 SGHNT and CDR2 YENEEA. CDR3 length: 13 residues. Trimming stripped 5 bases from V and 9 bases from J, with 16 bases between. DNA for the CDR3: TGTGCCAGCAGCAAGGGACCGACGACGGCCCAGTACTTC. It is translated as CASSKGPTTAQYF.

This sequence joins TRBV7-3 and TRBJ2-3; D is uncertain. The CDR3 extends over 14 amino acids. Germline V lookup: CDR1 SGHTA, CDR2 FQGTGA. Trimming removed 2 bases at V and 6 bases at J, with 12 bases between. CDR3 sequence (DNA): TGTGCCAGCAGCTTAGCCAGGAGTTGGGATACGCAGTATTTT. Its protein is CASSLARSWDTQYF.

This clone came up a few times. This CDR3 is missing its conserved last phenylalanine or tryptophan, likely due to a read error. The rearrangement links TRBV11-2 to TRBJ2-7; 9 bases line up with TRBD2. The germline CDR1 and CDR2 sequences are SGHAT and FQNNGV. The length of the CDR3 is 13 residues. After removal of 8 bases from V and 6 bases from J, the junction contained 8 bases not matched to a gene. The CDR3 nucleotides read TGTGCCAGCGGCGGGAGGGCCATTAGCGAGCAGTACTCC. It translates to CASGGRAISEQYS.

V gene TRBV7-9 combines with J gene TRBJ2-5; D unresolved. There are 13 residues in the CDR3. Germline loops: CDR1 SEHNR, CDR2 FQNEAQ (reference sequence). V lost 5 bases, J lost 4 bases, and 11 bases lay in between. This CDR3 is CASSRVSLETQYF. The CDR3, as DNA: TGTGCCAGCAGCAGGGTCAGTTTAGAGACCCAGTACTTC.

The V and J genes are TRBV9 and TRBJ1-4, with D possibly matching TRBD1 (5 bases). The V end lost 3 bases, the J end lost 7 bases, and 13 bases lay between the germline ends. The CDR3 runs to 14 residues. Germline V gives CDR1 SGDLS, CDR2 YYNGEE. The CDR3: CASSGPGLIEKLFF. In DNA form, the CDR3 reads TGTGCCAGCAGCGGCCCAGGGCTGATTGAAAAACTGTTTTTT.

The chain combines TRBV4-1 with TRBJ2-4, with D perhaps matching TRBD1 (5 bases). Germline lookup yields CDR1 MGHRA and CDR2 YSYEKL. Trimming pared 0 bases from V and 6 bases from J, leaving 12 bases between. This CDR3 has 15 amino acids. CDR3 bases: TGCGCCAGCAGCCAAGATGGGGCAGGGCTAAACATTCAGTACTTC. Amino acids: CASSQDGAGLNIQYF.

CDR3 protein: CASSSTGGASNEQFF. CDR3 DNA sequence: TGTGCCAGCAGCTCAACAGGGGGCGCCAGCAATGAGCAGTTCTTC. This chain joins TRBV11-1 and TRBJ2-1, with 9 positions matching TRBD1. The CDR3 spans 15 residues. V was clipped by 4 bases and J by 6 bases; unmatched bases: 7. The germline V gene encodes CDR1 SGHAT and CDR2 FQDESV (reference sequence).

The chain has TRBV29-1 and TRBJ1-4; D uncertain. The CDR3 spans 10 residues. Trimming pared 7 bases from V and 5 bases from J, leaving 5 bases between. Per the germline V gene, CDR1 is SQVTM and CDR2 is ANQGSEA. The CDR3, as DNA: TGCAGCGCTAAAAATGAAAAACTGTTTTTT. Protein product: CSAKNEKLFF.

This chain connects TRBV7-2 to TRBJ1-2; 7 bases align to TRBD1. This CDR3 comprises 13 residues. Per the germline V gene, CDR1 is SGHTA and CDR2 is FQGNSA. Trimming cost V 3 bases and J 6 bases; bases outside gene matches: 4. The CDR3 protein is CASSFIDRDGYTF. The CDR3 nucleotides are TGTGCCAGCAGCTTTATAGACAGGGATGGCTACACCTTC.

The chain recombines TRBV9 with TRBJ2-3; 8 bases align to TRBD2. The germline CDR1 and CDR2 sequences are SGDLS and YYNGEE. The ends lost 1 base at V and 6 bases at J; junction bases unmatched: 10. CDR3 length equals 16 residues. CDR3: CASSVFGTSVLDTQYF. As DNA, the CDR3 is TGTGCCAGCAGCGTATTCGGGACTAGTGTGTTGGATACGCAGTATTTT.

The V call is TRBV5-1, the J call TRBJ1-3; D gene uncertain. The germline V gene has CDR1 SGHRS and CDR2 YFSETQ. Trimming pared 2 bases from V and 0 bases from J, leaving 9 bases between. The CDR3 contains 15 residues. Here the CDR3 DNA reads TGCGCCAGCAGCTTATCCGCCCTCTCTGGAAACACCATATATTTT. Protein product: CASSLSALSGNTIYF.

This rearrangement joins TRBV18 to TRBJ1-5; D unclear. The CDR3 spans 13 residues. Trimming shortened V by 3 bases and J by 5 bases, and 8 bases separated the two germline ends. Germline V gene data show CDR1 as KGHSH and CDR2 as LQKENI. The CDR3 protein is CASSPSLDQPQHF. CDR3 sequence (DNA): TGTGCCAGCTCACCTAGCTTGGATCAGCCCCAGCATTTT.

The chain couples TRBV5-1 to TRBJ2-3; 9 bases align to TRBD2. The CDR3 has 17 residues. V lost 1 base, J lost 0 bases, and 6 bases stayed unmatched. The germline gives CDR1 SGHRS, CDR2 YFSETQ. CDR3 sequence reads: CASSLLRLAESTDTQYF. In DNA, the CDR3 is TGCGCCAGCAGCTTGCTGAGACTAGCGGAAAGCACAGATACGCAGTATTTT.

The chain joins TRBV5-5 to TRBJ2-2; D remains unclear. The CDR3 is 15 residues long. V dropped 0 bases and J dropped 7 bases, with 13 bases sitting between them. Germline V gene lookup returns CDR1 SGHKS and CDR2 YYEKEE (reference sequence). In nucleotides, the CDR3 is TGTGCCAGCAGCTTGGGCTTGGCTATTAACGGGGAGCTGTTTTTT. Protein: CASSLGLAINGELFF.

CDR3 protein: CASSYGGQGTQYF. The CDR3 DNA follows: TGTGCCAGCAGTTATGGTGGACAGGGTACGCAGTATTTT. V and J are TRBV6-5 and TRBJ2-3, with 8 bases that match TRBD1. Germline-derived CDR1 and CDR2 are MNHEY and SVGAGI. The CDR3 loop spans 13 amino acids. The V gene end was trimmed by 3 bases and the J gene end by 8 bases; junction bases not matched to a gene: 4.

This clone was observed once. The chain joins TRBV20-1 to TRBJ2-3; D assignment may be TRBD1 or TRBD2 (5 bases each). Trimming took 5 bases from V and 8 from J, leaving 11 bases between them. The CDR3 runs to 11 residues. The V gene's germline CDR1 is DFQATT and CDR2 SNEGSKA (reference sequence). In nucleotides, the CDR3 is TGCAGTGCTGGGGGTCTAGGTACGCAGTATTTT. It is translated as CSAGGLGTQYF.

This chain joins TRBV10-1 and TRBJ1-3; D remains ambiguous. Germline V lookup: CDR1 WNHNN, CDR2 SYGVQD (reference sequence). The CDR3 loop spans 14 amino acids. The V gene lost 4 bases and the J gene lost 0 bases, with 7 bases spanning the gap. The CDR3 here is CASSGHNSGNTIYF. CDR3 in DNA: TGCGCCAGCAGTGGCCACAACTCTGGAAACACCATATATTTT.

V is TRBV6-5 and J is TRBJ2-6; D ambiguous. The V gene lost 2 bases and the J gene lost 13 bases, with 21 bases spanning the gap. The CDR3 length is 16 residues. In germline, CDR1 is MNHEY, CDR2 SVGAGI. Here the CDR3 DNA reads TGTGCCAGCAGTTACCCGCCCACTTCTGGGGTGGGGGTCCTGACTTTC. It yields the protein CASSYPPTSGVGVLTF.